This T cell receptor beta chain was obtained from a study of T cell responses to AZD1222 COVID-19 vaccine. Some second doses came at about 4 weeks and others at about 12 weeks; these were pooled. Study-level results: After two AZD1222 doses, spike-specific TCR breadth and depth rose versus day 0. CD4 TCRs linked to vaccination spanned spike, dominating at 160-218 and 743-854.

As regards this clone: Its antigen is not identified.

Repertoires were generated with immunoSEQ multiplex PCR, while TCRdb's copy carries only in-frame clones and drops some. The sample carries 70,000 to 95,000 clones, around 84% recorded once. Sequencing was performed on peripheral blood, taken 28 days after the second AZD1222 dose. The TCR comes from an adult who received the AZD1222 COVID-19 vaccine.

CDR3 region: CASMGGLAGYNEQFF. CDR3 sequence (DNA): TGTGCCAGTATGGGGGGACTAGCGGGCTACAATGAGCAGTTCTTC. The genes are TRBV19 and TRBJ2-1; 12 bases align to TRBD2. Per germline, CDR1 LNHDA and CDR2 SQIVND (reference sequence). CDR3 length: 15 amino acids. The V gene end was trimmed by 7 bases and the J gene end by 3 bases; junction bases not matched to a gene: 4.